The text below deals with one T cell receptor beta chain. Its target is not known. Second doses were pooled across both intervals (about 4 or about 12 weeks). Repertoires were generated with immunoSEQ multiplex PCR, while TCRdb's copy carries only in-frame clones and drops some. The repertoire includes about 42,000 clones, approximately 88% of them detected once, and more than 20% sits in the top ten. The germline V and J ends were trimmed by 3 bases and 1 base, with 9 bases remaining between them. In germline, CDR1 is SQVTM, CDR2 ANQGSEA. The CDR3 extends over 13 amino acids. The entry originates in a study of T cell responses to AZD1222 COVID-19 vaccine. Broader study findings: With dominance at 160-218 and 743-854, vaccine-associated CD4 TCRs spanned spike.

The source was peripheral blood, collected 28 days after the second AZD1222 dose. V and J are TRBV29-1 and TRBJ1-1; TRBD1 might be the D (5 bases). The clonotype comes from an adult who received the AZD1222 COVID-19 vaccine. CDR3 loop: CSVDGDGNTEAFF. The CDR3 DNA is TGCAGCGTTGACGGGGACGGGAACACTGAAGCTTTCTTT.